Here is one TCR beta chain with its context. Antigen: not known. These data come from a study of cytomegalovirus exposure and HLA in healthy donors. Study-level results: High specificity and sensitivity for cytomegalovirus status were reported for the classifier.

A multiplex PCR was run with 60 Vbeta primers and 13 Jbeta primers. Produced via immunoSEQ multiplex PCR; TCRdb's table is partial and in-frame only. This table has about 100,000 clones, 75% appearing once. While unrecorded immune exposures were likely, the donors were nominally healthy when sampled. Germline V gene lookup returns CDR1 SGHAT and CDR2 FQNNGV. The germline V and J ends were trimmed by 5 bases and 8 bases, with 13 bases remaining between them. The CDR3 spans 14 residues. The sample consisted of PBMCs. This TCR came from a male donor in good health and CMV-seropositive. The chain couples TRBV11-2 to TRBJ1-6; TRBD1 is a possible D gene (5 bases). DNA for the CDR3: TGTGCCAGCAGCCAGGCAGGGCTGGATTCACCCCTCCACTTT. Residues: CASSQAGLDSPLHF.